This T cell receptor beta chain was observed in a study of control samples from healthy donors and cancer patients. With 3 bases clipped from V and 3 bases from J, the junction kept 4 bases outside the gene matches. CDR1 and CDR2 (germline): MDHEN, SYDVKM. This CDR3 has 15 residues. Clones were read by immunoSEQ multiplex PCR, and TCRdb kept only the in-frame ones, dropping some. Of some 20,000 clones in the sample, roughly 80% were seen once. Material for sequencing was PBMCs. The sequence was obtained from an elderly man with head and neck cancer. V usage is TRBV28 and J usage is TRBJ2-5, with TRBD1 matching 10 bases. The CDR3 sequence: CASSFLTGGEETQYF. The CDR3 nucleotides are TGTGCCAGCAGTTTTCTGACAGGGGGCGAAGAGACCCAGTACTTC.